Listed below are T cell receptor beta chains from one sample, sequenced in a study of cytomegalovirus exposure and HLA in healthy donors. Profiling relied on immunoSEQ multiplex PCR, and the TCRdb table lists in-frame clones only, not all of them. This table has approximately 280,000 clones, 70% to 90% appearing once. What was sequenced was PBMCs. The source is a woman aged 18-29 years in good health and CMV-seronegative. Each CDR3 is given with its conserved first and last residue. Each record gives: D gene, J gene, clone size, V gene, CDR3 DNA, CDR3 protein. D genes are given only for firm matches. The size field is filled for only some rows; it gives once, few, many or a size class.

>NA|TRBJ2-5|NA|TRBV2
TGTGCCAGCAGGGTACAGGAGACCCAGTACTTC
CASRVQETQYF
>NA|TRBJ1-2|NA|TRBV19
TGTGCCAGTAGTATAGTCTGGGGGCCTGGCTATGGCTACACCTTC
CASSIVWGPGYGYTF
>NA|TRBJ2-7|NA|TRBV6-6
TGTGCCAGCACGAGCGGATCCGCCTACGAGCAGTACTTC
CASTSGSAYEQYF
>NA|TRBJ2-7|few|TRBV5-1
TGCGCCAGCTCCAAAACACAGGGCGAGCAGTACTTC
CASSKTQGEQYF
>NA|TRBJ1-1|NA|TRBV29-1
TGCAGCACCGCGGAGGGGACGAACACTGAAGCTTTCTTT
CSTAEGTNTEAFF
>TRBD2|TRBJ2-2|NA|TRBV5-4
TGTGCCAGCAGCGCGGGAGGGCAGAACACCGGGGAGCTGTTTTTT
CASSAGGQNTGELFF
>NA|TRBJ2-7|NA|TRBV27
TGTGCCAGCAGTTCCACGGGTTTAAACGAGCAGTACTTC
CASSSTGLNEQYF
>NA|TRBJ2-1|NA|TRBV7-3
TGTGCCAGCAGCTTAAAAATAGCGGCCTCCTACAATGAGCAGTTCTTC
CASSLKIAASYNEQFF
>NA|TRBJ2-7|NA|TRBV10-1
TGCGCCAGCAGTGAGTCGATCCAGTCCTACGAGCAGTACTTC
CASSESIQSYEQYF
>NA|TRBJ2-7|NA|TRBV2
TGTGCCAGCAGTGACTCACTCCCAACCTACGAGCAGTACTTC
CASSDSLPTYEQYF
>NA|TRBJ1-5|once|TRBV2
TGTGCCAGCAGTGAAGCGCCGGTCGAAAATCAGCCCCAGCATTTT
CASSEAPVENQPQHF
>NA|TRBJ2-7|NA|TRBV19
TGTGCCAGTCGCCGGTCCTTTGAGATTAGCTCCTACGAGCAGTACTTC
CASRRSFEISSYEQYF
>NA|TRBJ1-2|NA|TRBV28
TGTGCCAGCAGTTTGTGGGGGCAAGGTGGCTACACCTTC
CASSLWGQGGYTF
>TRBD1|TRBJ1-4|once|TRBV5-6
TGTGCCAGCAGCTTGGTCGACAGGGGGCGAGAAAAACTGTTTTTT
CASSLVDRGREKLFF
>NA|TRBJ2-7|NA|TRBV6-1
TGTGCCAGCAGACCCGAGACAGTGAGCTCCTACGAGCAGTACTTC
CASRPETVSSYEQYF
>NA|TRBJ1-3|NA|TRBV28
TGTGCCAGCAGTTTGGCCGACAGAGGAAACACCATATATTTT
CASSLADRGNTIYF
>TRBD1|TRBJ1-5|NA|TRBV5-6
TGTGCCAGCAGCTTGGGGACAGGTCAGCCCCAGCATTTT
CASSLGTGQPQHF
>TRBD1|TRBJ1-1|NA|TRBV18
TGTGCCAGCTCACCTTTGACAGGGGAATTGAACACTGAAGCTTTCTTT
CASSPLTGELNTEAFF
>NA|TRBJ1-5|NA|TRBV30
TGTGCGTGGAATCAGGGTACGAGCAATCAGCCCCAGCATTTT
CAWNQGTSNQPQHF
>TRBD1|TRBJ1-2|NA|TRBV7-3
TGTGCCAGCAGCTTTACCATTTACCACGGGACAGACTATGGCTACACCTTC
CASSFTIYHGTDYGYTF
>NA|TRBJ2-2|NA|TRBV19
TGTGCCAGTCGGACTACGAACACCGGGGAGCTGTTTTTT
CASRTTNTGELFF
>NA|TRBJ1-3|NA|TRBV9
TGTGCCAGCAGCGTAAGAGGTGGGGGCGGTAACACCATATATTTT
CASSVRGGGGNTIYF
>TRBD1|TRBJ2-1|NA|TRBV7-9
TGTGCCAGCAGCTCCCGGGACAGGGGACATGAGCAGTTCTTC
CASSSRDRGHEQFF
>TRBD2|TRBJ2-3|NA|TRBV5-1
TGCGCCAGCAGCTTTTCGCTAGCGGGAAGCACAGATACGCAGTATTTT
CASSFSLAGSTDTQYF
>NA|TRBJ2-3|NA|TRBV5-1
TGCGCCAGCAGCTTGGTTGGGCAGGGGTTGGATACGCAGTATTTT
CASSLVGQGLDTQYF
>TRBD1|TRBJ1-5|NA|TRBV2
TGTGCCAGCAGTGGGACAGGGGGGCCCCTCGCACCCCAGCATTTT
CASSGTGGPLAPQHF
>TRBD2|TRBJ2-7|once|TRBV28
TGTGCCAGCAGTTTTGAACTAGCGGGAGGCGAGCAGTACTTC
CASSFELAGGEQYF
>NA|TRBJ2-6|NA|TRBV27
TGTGCCAGCAGTTCCCAGGGGTTTAGGTCTGGGGCCAACGTCCTGACTTTC
CASSSQGFRSGANVLTF
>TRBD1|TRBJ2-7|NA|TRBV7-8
TGTGCCAGCAGCCGCACTGGGGCGACAGGGGTTTCCTACGAGCAGTACTTC
CASSRTGATGVSYEQYF
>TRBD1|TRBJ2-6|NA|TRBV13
TGTGCCAGCAGCCCACAGGGGACCAACGTCCTGACTTTC
CASSPQGTNVLTF
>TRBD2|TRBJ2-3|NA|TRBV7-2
TGTGCCAGCAGCTTAGCTAGCGGGGGCACAGATACGCAGTATTTT
CASSLASGGTDTQYF
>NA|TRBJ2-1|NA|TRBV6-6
TGTGCCAGCAGTTACTTAACGGGGACCTACAATGAGCAGTTCTTC
CASSYLTGTYNEQFF
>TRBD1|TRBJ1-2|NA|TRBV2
TGTGCCGGCACCATAAGAGGGGGCTTCGATGGCTACACCTTC
CAGTIRGGFDGYTF
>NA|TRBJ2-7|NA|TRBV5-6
TGTGCCAGCAGCTTGGCGGCAGGGGTGCGTGAGGCCTACGAGCAGTACTTC
CASSLAAGVREAYEQYF
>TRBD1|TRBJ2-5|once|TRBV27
TGTGCCAGCAGTTACCGGGACAGGGGGATCGAGACCCAGTACTTC
CASSYRDRGIETQYF
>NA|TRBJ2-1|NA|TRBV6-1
TGTGCCAGCAGTGACCGGAGGGTCAGCTCCTACAATGAGCAGTTCTTC
CASSDRRVSSYNEQFF
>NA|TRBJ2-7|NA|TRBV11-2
TGTGCCAGCAGCTTAGGCGACGGGATTGGCGAGCAGTACTTC
CASSLGDGIGEQYF
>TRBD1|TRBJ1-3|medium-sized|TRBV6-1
TGTGCCAGCAGTGAAGACAGGGGCTCTGGAAACACCATATATTTT
CASSEDRGSGNTIYF
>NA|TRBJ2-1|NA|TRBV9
TGTGCCAGCAGCCGGGGGACCCACGTCAATGAGCAGTTCTTC
CASSRGTHVNEQFF
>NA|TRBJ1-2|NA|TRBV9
TGTGCCAGCAGCGGGGGGCGGCACTATGGCTACACCTTC
CASSGGRHYGYTF
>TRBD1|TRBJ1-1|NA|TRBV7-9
TGTGCCAGCAGCTCATCTGGGACAGACTGGAACACTGAAGCTTTCTTT
CASSSSGTDWNTEAFF
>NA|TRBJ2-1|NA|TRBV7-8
TGTGCCAGCAGCCTACACAGGGACCCCTACAATGAGCAGTTCTTC
CASSLHRDPYNEQFF
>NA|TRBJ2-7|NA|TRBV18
TGTGCCAGCTCACCAATTAGCAGGGGTCGACACTACGAGCAGTACTTC
CASSPISRGRHYEQYF
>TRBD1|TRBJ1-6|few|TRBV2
TGTGCCAGCAGTGGACAGGGACGAAATTCACCCCTCCACTTT
CASSGQGRNSPLHF